Each of the 8 T cell receptor beta chains below was sequenced from the same sample in a study of blood T cell repertoires in COVID-19. The assay was immunoSEQ multiplex PCR, and TCRdb's table has in-frame clones only and misses some. The repertoire holds roughly 100,000 clones, with 88% as singletons. The sequencing input was peripheral blood. These TCRs come from a woman in her 70s with acute or convalescent COVID-19.

The chain recombines TRBV11-2 with TRBJ1-1; 7 bases line up with TRBD1. The length of the CDR3 is 14 residues. V was clipped by 5 bases and J by 6 bases; unmatched bases: 9. Looked up from germline, CDR1 is SGHAT and CDR2 is FQNNGV. CDR3 DNA: TGTGCCAGCAGCCCCGCAGGGGGTAACGCTGAAGCTTTCTTT. Translated, it gives CASSPAGGNAEAFF.

The chain is built from TRBV3-1 (or the pseudogene TRBV3-2) and TRBJ1-2; 8 nucleotides agree with TRBD1. This CDR3 has 11 amino acids. The junction had 0 bases not matched to a gene; V was cut back by 6 bases and J by 6 bases. Germline V gene data show CDR1 as LGHDT and CDR2 as YNNKEL (reference sequence). The CDR3 DNA reads as TGTGCCAGCAGGACAGGGGATGGCTACACCTTC. This codes for CASRTGDGYTF.

This chain connects TRBV7-9 to TRBJ1-1; D not certain. Germline CDR1 SEHNR, CDR2 FQNEAQ (reference sequence). V lost 1 base and J 1 base, leaving 10 bases between the germline ends. The length of the CDR3 is 15 residues. The CDR3 DNA follows: TGTGCCAGCAGCTTAGTCGTGTCAGGGAACACTGAAGCTTTCTTT. Protein: CASSLVVSGNTEAFF. The full variable domain, in which reference TRBV7-9 and TRBJ1-1 provide the parts outside the CDR3, is DTGVSQNPRHKITKRGQNVTFRCDPISEHNRLYWYRQTLGQGPEFLTYFQNEAQLEKSRLLSDRFSAERPKGSFSTLEIQRTEQGDSAMYLCASSLVVSGNTEAFFGQGTRLTVV.

The chain joins TRBV6-2 or TRBV6-3 to TRBJ1-5; TRBD1 might be the D (6 bases). The CDR3 contains 16 residues. The V gene lost 5 bases and the J gene lost 0 bases, with 14 bases spanning the gap. Per germline, CDR1 MNHEY and CDR2 SVGEGT. CDR3 loop: CASSQGFLYSNQPQHF. The CDR3, as DNA: TGTGCCAGCAGTCAGGGGTTTTTATATAGCAATCAGCCCCAGCATTTT.

The chain combines TRBV7-2 with TRBJ2-7, with 14 bases lining up with TRBD2. J was trimmed by 2 bases and V by 0 bases; bases with no gene match: 6. CDR1 and CDR2 (germline): SGHTA, FQGNSA. This CDR3 has 18 amino acids. CDR3 protein: CASSLARTSGRSAYEQYF. Here the CDR3 DNA reads TGTGCCAGCAGCTTAGCGCGGACTAGCGGGAGGTCAGCCTACGAGCAGTACTTC.

The genes are TRBV6-6 and TRBJ1-6; tentatively, D is TRBD1 (5 bases). This CDR3 has 17 amino acids. Germline V gives CDR1 MNHNY, CDR2 SVGAGI (reference sequence). V was pared by 5 bases and J by 6 bases, with 20 bases between. CDR3 bases: TGTGCCAGCAGTCAACAGAGCCCGACAGAGCGTAATTCACCCCTCCACTTT. Amino acid sequence: CASSQQSPTERNSPLHF.

This chain connects TRBV5-4 to TRBJ2-7, with 14 positions matching TRBD2. This CDR3 comprises 16 residues. Per germline, CDR1 SGHNT and CDR2 YYREEE (reference sequence). Unmatched junction bases numbered 3, after V lost 4 bases and J lost 0 bases. In DNA, the CDR3 is TGTGCCAGCAGCAAAGGGACTAGCGGGGGCTCCTACGAGCAGTACTTC. Its protein is CASSKGTSGGSYEQYF.

The chain has TRBV19 and TRBJ1-1; D perhaps matches TRBD1 (5 bases). The CDR3 is 12 amino acids. The ends were cut back, 3 bases at V and 10 bases at J, with 12 bases in the middle. Germline V gene data show CDR1 as LNHDA and CDR2 as SQIVND (reference sequence). The CDR3 is CASSMVLGGAFF. In DNA, the CDR3 is TGTGCCAGTAGTATGGTGTTGGGGGGAGCTTTCTTT.